This is a list of T cell receptor beta chains from one sample in a study of metastatic and nonmetastatic thyroid tumors. TCRdb reprocessed the PCR reads via MiXCR. The data contain tens of thousands of clones, roughly 20% of them singletons. Sequenced input: blood. Every receptor here comes from a female donor with papillary thyroid cancer or a benign thyroid nodule (not recorded which). Some clones in this sample may be carry-over from other donors' samples. Both conserved end residues are part of each CDR3. Each record gives: clone size, V gene, J gene, D gene, CDR3 DNA, CDR3 protein. D genes are given only for firm matches. Clone size is shown for a subset of rows, as once, few, many or a class of expanded clone.

medium-sized	TRBV6-1	TRBJ1-3	NA	TGTGCCAGCAGTGAGGACGGACCTCGAGGCAACACCATATATTTT	CASSEDGPRGNTIYF
few	TRBV19	TRBJ2-7	NA	TGTGCCAGTATCGGGTCAGGGTACGGGCAGTACTTC	CASIGSGYGQYF
many	TRBV5-1	TRBJ2-2	TRBD2	TGCGCCAGCAGCTCGGCGGGAGGGAACACCGGGGAGCTGTTTTTT	CASSSAGGNTGELFF
NA	TRBV19	TRBJ1-2	TRBD1	TGTGCCAGTAGTATGTGGGACAGGATCTATGGCTACACCTTC	CASSMWDRIYGYTF
many	TRBV3-1	TRBJ2-3	TRBD2	TGTGCCAGCAGCGGAGGGGGACTAGCGACAGATACGCAGTATTTT	CASSGGGLATDTQYF
NA	TRBV20-1	TRBJ2-6	TRBD1	TGCAGTGCCCCGGGACAGTTCTTCTCTGGGGCCAACGTCCTGACTTTC	CSAPGQFFSGANVLTF
many	TRBV30	TRBJ2-5	NA	TGTGCCTGGAGAGGGCCCGGGGGCTGGAAGACCCAGTACTTC	CAWRGPGGWKTQYF
many	TRBV5-4	TRBJ2-1	TRBD1	TGTGCCAGCAGCCTATGGACAGGTAACAATGAGCAGTTCTTC	CASSLWTGNNEQFF
NA	TRBV4-1	TRBJ2-7	NA	TGCGCCAGCAGCCAAGCCCAGGGGAGCGACGAGCAGTACTTC	CASSQAQGSDEQYF
NA	TRBV30	TRBJ2-2	NA	TGTGCCTGGATTGGAGGGGCGAACACCGGGGAGCTGTTTTTT	CAWIGGANTGELFF
many	TRBV30	TRBJ1-6	TRBD1	TGTGCCTGGTCGACAGGGGATCCTTCACCCCTCCACTTT	CAWSTGDPSPLHF
many	TRBV24-1	TRBJ2-5	NA	TGTGCCACCAGTTATACGGGGGCGACCCAGTACTTC	CATSYTGATQYF
NA	TRBV9	TRBJ2-7	NA	TGTGCCAGCAGCCCCCGAGGGGGAGATGGCGATCAGTACTTC	CASSPRGGDGDQYF
many	TRBV5-1	TRBJ1-2	NA	TGCGCCAGCAGCTCCCAGGGGAGCGACGGCTACACCTTC	CASSSQGSDGYTF
NA	TRBV20-1	TRBJ1-1	NA	TGCAGTGCTAGAGATTCAGCTTACGAGACTGAAGCTTTCTTT	CSARDSAYETEAFF
few	TRBV6-1	TRBJ1-2	NA	TGTGCCAGCAGCCAGGGGTCGGACGGCTATGTCTACACCTTC	CASSQGSDGYVYTF
NA	TRBV13	TRBJ2-7	TRBD2	TGTGCCAGCATCTTTGCTAGCGGTAGCGACGAGCAGTACTTC	CASIFASGSDEQYF
few	TRBV19	TRBJ1-2	NA	TGTGCCAGTAGTGAACAGGGTTGGGATGGCTACACCTTC	CASSEQGWDGYTF
many	TRBV20-1	TRBJ2-1	TRBD2	TGCAGTGCTATGACTAGCGGGGGATACAATGAGCAGTTCTTC	CSAMTSGGYNEQFF
many	TRBV20-1	TRBJ2-6	NA	TGCAGTGCTAGAGTACAGGGCTTAAACTCTGGGGCCAACGTCCTGACTTTC	CSARVQGLNSGANVLTF
many	TRBV18	TRBJ2-5	NA	TGTGCCAGCTCACTGGGAGAGGGAAGGACCCAGTACTTC	CASSLGEGRTQYF
medium-sized	TRBV6-1	TRBJ2-7	NA	TGTGCCAGCATATGGGGGATCAGCTCCTACGAGCAGTACTTC	CASIWGISSYEQYF
many	TRBV27	TRBJ1-6	NA	TGTGCCAGCAGTTTGCGGGACACTCGGGGTCCCGGTCGCTCACCCCTCCACTTT	CASSLRDTRGPGRSPLHF
medium-sized	TRBV28	TRBJ2-7	NA	TGTGCCAGCGACGGGCAGGGTGGGTCCTACGAGCAGTACTTC	CASDGQGGSYEQYF
few	TRBV12-3/TRBV12-4	TRBJ2-7	TRBD1	TGTGCCAGCATTACCGGGGACAGGGGGCGTCCCGAGTCCTACGAGCAGTACTTC	CASITGDRGRPESYEQYF
many	TRBV12-3/TRBV12-4	TRBJ2-3	NA	TGTGCCAGCAGTTTCGGGGAAGGGAGCACAGATACGCAGTATTTT	CASSFGEGSTDTQYF
NA	TRBV7-2	TRBJ1-2	NA	TGTGCCAGCAGCTTACGTCCCAACCCCAACTATGGCTACACCTTC	CASSLRPNPNYGYTF